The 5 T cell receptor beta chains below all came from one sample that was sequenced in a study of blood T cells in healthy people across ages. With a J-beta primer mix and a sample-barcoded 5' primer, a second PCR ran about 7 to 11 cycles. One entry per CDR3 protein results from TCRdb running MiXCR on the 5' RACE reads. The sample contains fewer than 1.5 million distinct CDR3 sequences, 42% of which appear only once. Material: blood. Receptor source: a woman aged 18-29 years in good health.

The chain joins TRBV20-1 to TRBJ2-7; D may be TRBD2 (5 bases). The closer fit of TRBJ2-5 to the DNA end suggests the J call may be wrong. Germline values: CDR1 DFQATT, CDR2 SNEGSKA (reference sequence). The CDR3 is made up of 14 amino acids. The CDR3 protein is CSAREASLIETQYF. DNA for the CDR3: TGCAGTGCTAGAGAGGCTAGCCTTATCGAGACCCAGTACTTC.

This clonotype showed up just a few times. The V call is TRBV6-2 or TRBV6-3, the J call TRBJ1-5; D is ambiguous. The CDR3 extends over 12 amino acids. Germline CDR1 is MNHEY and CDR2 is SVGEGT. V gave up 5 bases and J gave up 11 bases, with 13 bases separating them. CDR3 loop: CASSRTASAQHF. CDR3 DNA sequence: TGTGCCAGCAGTCGGACGGCTTCGGCCCAGCATTTT.

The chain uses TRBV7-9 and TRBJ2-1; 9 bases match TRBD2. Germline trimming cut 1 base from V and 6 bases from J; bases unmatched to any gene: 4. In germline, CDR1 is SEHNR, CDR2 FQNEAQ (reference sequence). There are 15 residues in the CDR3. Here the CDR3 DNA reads TGTGCCAGCAGCTTAGGCGAGCGGGGGGTCAATGAGCAGTTCTTC. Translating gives CASSLGERGVNEQFF. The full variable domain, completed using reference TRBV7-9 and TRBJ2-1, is DTGVSQNPRHKITKRGQNVTFRCDPISEHNRLYWYRQTLGQGPEFLTYFQNEAQLEKSRLLSDRFSAERPKGSFSTLEIQRTEQGDSAMYLCASSLGERGVNEQFFGPGTRLTVL.

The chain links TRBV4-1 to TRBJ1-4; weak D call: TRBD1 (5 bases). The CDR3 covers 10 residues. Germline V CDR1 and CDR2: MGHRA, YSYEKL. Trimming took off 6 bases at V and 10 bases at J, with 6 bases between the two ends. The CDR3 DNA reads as TGCGCCAGCAGTCAGGGAAAACTGTTTTTT. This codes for CASSQGKLFF.

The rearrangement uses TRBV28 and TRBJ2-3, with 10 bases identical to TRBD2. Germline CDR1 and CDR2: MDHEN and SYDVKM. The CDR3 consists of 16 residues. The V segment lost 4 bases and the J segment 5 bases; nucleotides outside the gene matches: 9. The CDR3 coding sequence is TGTGCCAGCAGTTCGGTAGCTAGCGGGAGCCAAGATACGCAGTATTTT. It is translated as CASSSVASGSQDTQYF.